What follows is one TCR beta chain and its context. Its antigen is undetermined. Germline values: CDR1 SGHTA, CDR2 FQGNSA. V dropped 5 bases and J dropped 0 bases, with 10 bases sitting between them. The CDR3 runs 14 residues. The data are from a study of T cell responses to AZD1222 COVID-19 vaccine. Study results and caveats: Clonal diversity may have been underestimated, and the donors were mostly white British, with more females than males.

Only in-frame clones appear in the TCRdb table, and some are missing; sequencing was by immunoSEQ multiplex PCR. The table includes about 150,000 clones, around 91% detected once. The gene calls are TRBV7-2 and TRBJ1-2; D call uncertain. Here the sequenced sample was peripheral blood, taken on day 0 of AZD1222 vaccination. This receptor was identified in an adult in good health. CDR3 bases: TGTGCCAGCAGCCCGAGGGAAGCTAACTATGGCTACACCTTC. Translation gives CASSPREANYGYTF.